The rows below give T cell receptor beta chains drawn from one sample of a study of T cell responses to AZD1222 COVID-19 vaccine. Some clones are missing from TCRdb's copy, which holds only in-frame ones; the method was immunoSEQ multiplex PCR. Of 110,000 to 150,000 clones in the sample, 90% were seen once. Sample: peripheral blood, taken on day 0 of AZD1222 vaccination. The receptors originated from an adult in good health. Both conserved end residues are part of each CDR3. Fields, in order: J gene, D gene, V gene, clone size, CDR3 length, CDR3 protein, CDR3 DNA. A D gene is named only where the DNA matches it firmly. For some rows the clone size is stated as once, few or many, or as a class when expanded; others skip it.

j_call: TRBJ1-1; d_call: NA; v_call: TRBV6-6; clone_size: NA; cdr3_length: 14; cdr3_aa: CASSLQGPNTEAFF; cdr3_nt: TGTGCCAGCAGTTTACAGGGACCTAACACTGAAGCTTTCTTT
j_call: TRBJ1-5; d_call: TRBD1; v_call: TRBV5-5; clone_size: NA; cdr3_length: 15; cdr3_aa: CASSPGTGGNQPQHF; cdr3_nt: TGTGCCAGCAGTCCCGGGACAGGGGGCAATCAGCCCCAGCATTTT
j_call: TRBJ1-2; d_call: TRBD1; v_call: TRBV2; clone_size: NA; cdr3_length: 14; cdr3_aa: CASLKGQGNYGYTF; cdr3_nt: TGTGCCAGCCTTAAGGGACAGGGGAACTATGGCTACACCTTC
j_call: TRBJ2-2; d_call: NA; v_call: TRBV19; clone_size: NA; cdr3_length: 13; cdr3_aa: CASSNSNTGELFF; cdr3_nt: TGTGCCAGTAGTAACTCGAACACCGGGGAGCTGTTTTTT
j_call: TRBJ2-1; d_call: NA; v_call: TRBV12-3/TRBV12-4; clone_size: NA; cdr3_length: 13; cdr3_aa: CASSYRLANEQFF; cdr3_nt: TGTGCCAGCAGTTATAGGCTAGCCAATGAGCAGTTCTTC
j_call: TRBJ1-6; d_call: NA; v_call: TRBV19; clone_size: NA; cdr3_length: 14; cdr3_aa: CASRSQEVNSPLHF; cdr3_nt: TGTGCCAGCCGATCACAGGAGGTAAATTCACCCCTCCACTTT
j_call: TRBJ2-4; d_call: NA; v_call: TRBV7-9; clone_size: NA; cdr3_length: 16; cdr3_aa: CASSLTGARPKNIQYF; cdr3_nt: TGTGCCAGCAGCTTGACGGGGGCCCGACCCAAAAACATTCAGTACTTC
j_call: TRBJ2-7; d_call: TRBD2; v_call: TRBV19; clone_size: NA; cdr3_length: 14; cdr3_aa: CASERTSGSYEQYF; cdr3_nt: TGTGCCAGTGAACGGACTAGCGGGAGTTACGAGCAGTACTTC
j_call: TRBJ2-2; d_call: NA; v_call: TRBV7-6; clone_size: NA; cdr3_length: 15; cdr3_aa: CASSLAGLASGELFF; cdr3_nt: TGTGCCAGCAGCTTAGCGGGACTGGCCTCCGGGGAGCTGTTTTTT
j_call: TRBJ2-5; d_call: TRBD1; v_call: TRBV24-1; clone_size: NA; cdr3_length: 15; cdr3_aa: CATSDGQGAAETQYF; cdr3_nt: TGTGCCACCAGTGACGGACAGGGGGCGGCAGAGACCCAGTACTTC
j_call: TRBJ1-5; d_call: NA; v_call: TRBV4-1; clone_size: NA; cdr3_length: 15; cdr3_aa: CASSQVSEVNQPQHF; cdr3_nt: TGCGCCAGCAGCCAAGTGTCGGAAGTCAATCAGCCCCAGCATTTT
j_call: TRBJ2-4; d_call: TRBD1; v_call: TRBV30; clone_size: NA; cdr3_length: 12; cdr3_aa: CAWRGTGIIQYF; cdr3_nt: TGTGCCTGGAGAGGGACAGGGATCATTCAGTACTTC
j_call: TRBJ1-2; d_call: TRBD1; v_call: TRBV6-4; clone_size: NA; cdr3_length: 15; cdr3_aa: CASSDSGQRHYGYTF; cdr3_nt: TGTGCCAGCAGTGACTCGGGACAGCGCCACTATGGCTACACCTTC
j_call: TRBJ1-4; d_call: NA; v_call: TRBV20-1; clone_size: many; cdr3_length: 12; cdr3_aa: CSASSQEEKLFF; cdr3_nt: TGCAGTGCTAGTTCACAGGAAGAAAAACTGTTTTTT
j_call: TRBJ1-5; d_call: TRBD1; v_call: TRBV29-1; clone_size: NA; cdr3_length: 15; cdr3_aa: CSVEVTGESNQPQHF; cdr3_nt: TGCAGCGTTGAAGTGACAGGGGAAAGCAATCAGCCCCAGCATTTT
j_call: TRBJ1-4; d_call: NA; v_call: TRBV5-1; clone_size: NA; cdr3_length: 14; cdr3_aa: CASSLEQINEKLFF; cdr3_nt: TGCGCCAGCAGCTTGGAGCAGATCAATGAAAAACTGTTTTTT
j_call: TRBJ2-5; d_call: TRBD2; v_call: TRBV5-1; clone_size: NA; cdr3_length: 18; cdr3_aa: CASSLVGLASGSQETQYF; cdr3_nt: TGCGCCAGCAGCTTGGTGGGACTAGCCTCGGGATCCCAAGAGACCCAGTACTTC
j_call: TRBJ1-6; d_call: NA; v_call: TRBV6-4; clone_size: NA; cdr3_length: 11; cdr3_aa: CASTLLGPLHF; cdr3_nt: TGTGCCAGCACCCTGCTCGGACCCCTCCACTTT
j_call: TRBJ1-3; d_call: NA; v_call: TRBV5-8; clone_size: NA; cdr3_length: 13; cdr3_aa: CASSLGSGNTIYF; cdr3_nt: TGTGCCAGCAGCTTAGGGTCTGGAAACACCATATATTTT
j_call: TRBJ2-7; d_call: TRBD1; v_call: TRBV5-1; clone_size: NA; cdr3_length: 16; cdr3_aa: CASSLNLRDRGVEQYF; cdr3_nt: TGCGCCAGCAGCTTGAATCTCCGGGACAGGGGAGTCGAGCAGTACTTC
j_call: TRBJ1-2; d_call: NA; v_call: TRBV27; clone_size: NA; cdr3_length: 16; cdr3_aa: CASSPKAAGVNYGYTF; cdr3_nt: TGTGCCAGCAGTCCTAAGGCCGCAGGGGTTAACTATGGCTACACCTTC
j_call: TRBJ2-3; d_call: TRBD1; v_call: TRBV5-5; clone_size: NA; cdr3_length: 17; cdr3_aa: CASSLMVAGGMTDTQYF; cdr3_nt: TGTGCCAGCAGCTTGATGGTGGCAGGGGGTATGACAGATACGCAGTATTTT
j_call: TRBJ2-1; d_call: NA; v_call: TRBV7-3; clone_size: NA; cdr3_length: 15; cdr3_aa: CASSLTQAASNEQFF; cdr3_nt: TGTGCCAGCAGCTTAACGCAGGCCGCCTCCAATGAGCAGTTCTTC